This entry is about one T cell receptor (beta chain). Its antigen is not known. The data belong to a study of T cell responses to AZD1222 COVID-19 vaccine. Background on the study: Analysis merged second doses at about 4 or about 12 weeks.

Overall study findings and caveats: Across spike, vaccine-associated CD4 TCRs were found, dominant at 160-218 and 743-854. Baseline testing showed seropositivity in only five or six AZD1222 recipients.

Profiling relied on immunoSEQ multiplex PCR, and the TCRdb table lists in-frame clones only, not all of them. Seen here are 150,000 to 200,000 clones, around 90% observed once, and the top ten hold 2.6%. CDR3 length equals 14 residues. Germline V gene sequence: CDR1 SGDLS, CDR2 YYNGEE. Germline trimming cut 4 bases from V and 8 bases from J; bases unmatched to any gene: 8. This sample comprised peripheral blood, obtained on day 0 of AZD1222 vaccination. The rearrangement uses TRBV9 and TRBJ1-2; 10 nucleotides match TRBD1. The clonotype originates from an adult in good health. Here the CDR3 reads CASSPRQGAGGYTF. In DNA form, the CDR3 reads TGTGCCAGCAGCCCGCGACAGGGGGCGGGGGGCTACACCTTC. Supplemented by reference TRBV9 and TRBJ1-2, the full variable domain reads DSGVTQTPKHLITATGQRVTLRCSPRSGDLSVYWYQQSLDQGLQFLIQYYNGEERAKGNILERFSAQQFPDLHSELNLSSLELGDSALYFCASSPRQGAGGYTFGSGTRLTVV.